This is a list of T cell receptor beta chains from one sample in a study of cytomegalovirus exposure and HLA in healthy donors. This table comes from immunoSEQ multiplex PCR, and its TCRdb copy is limited to in-frame clones, with some not included. The data show fewer than 150,000 clones, 60% to 85% seen once. Material: PBMCs. The receptors derive from a woman in her thirties or forties in good health and CMV-seropositive. Each CDR3 is given with its conserved first and last residue. The D gene is left open where the match is weak. For some rows the clone size is stated as once, few or many, or as a class when expanded; others skip it.

CDR3 protein	CDR3 DNA	D gene	J gene	V gene	clone size
CSVQRDREAFF	TGCAGCGTCCAAAGGGACAGGGAAGCTTTCTTT	TRBD1	TRBJ1-1	TRBV29-1	few
CSVEPGQGALANYGYTF	TGCAGCGTGGAACCGGGACAGGGGGCTTTAGCTAACTATGGCTACACCTTC	TRBD1	TRBJ1-2	TRBV29-1	once
CASSPLNQETQYF	TGTGCCAGCTCACCACTAAACCAAGAGACCCAGTACTTC	-	TRBJ2-5	TRBV18	few
CASSRGTTGGYTF	TGTGCCAGCAGCCGAGGGACAACGGGAGGCTACACCTTC	-	TRBJ1-2	TRBV5-6	few
CASSFGLALYNEQFF	TGTGCCAGCAGCTTTGGACTAGCTCTGTACAATGAGCAGTTCTTC	TRBD2	TRBJ2-1	TRBV7-3	-
CASSDGGFDEKLFF	TGTGCCAGCAGTGACGGAGGGTTTGATGAAAAACTGTTTTTT	-	TRBJ1-4	TRBV2	-
CSVETPGQLNYGYTF	TGCAGCGTTGAAACTCCGGGACAACTCAACTATGGCTACACCTTC	-	TRBJ1-2	TRBV29-1	-
CASRLAGGPYNEQFF	TGTGCCAGCAGACTAGCGGGAGGGCCCTACAATGAGCAGTTCTTC	TRBD2	TRBJ2-1	TRBV14	-
CASSVAGAAYNEQFF	TGTGCCAGCAGCGTTGCGGGAGCGGCTTACAATGAGCAGTTCTTC	TRBD2	TRBJ2-1	TRBV9	-
CASTSENYQPQHF	TGTGCCAGTACGTCGGAGAATTATCAGCCCCAGCATTTT	-	TRBJ1-5	TRBV19	-
CASSQDWGVTSPLHF	TGCGCCAGCAGCCAAGATTGGGGAGTCACTTCACCCCTCCACTTT	-	TRBJ1-6	TRBV4-1	few
CASSIQVMETQYF	TGTGCCAGTAGTATACAGGTGATGGAGACCCAGTACTTC	-	TRBJ2-5	TRBV19	-
CASSRASGNTIYF	TGTGCCAGCAGCAGGGCCTCTGGAAACACCATATATTTT	-	TRBJ1-3	TRBV2	-
CASSQGGGNTIYF	TGTGCCAGCAGTCAGGGGGGAGGAAACACCATATATTTT	TRBD1	TRBJ1-3	TRBV7-9	once
CASSWGGLAGKETQYF	TGTGCCAGCAGCTGGGGGGGACTAGCGGGAAAAGAGACCCAGTACTTC	TRBD2	TRBJ2-5	TRBV7-2	-
CASSPTLPPGGPNSPLHF	TGTGCCAGCAGTCCGACCCTACCCCCCGGGGGGCCAAATTCACCCCTCCACTTT	-	TRBJ1-6	TRBV27	-
CAWSVGTGGEYEQYF	TGTGCCTGGAGTGTAGGTACAGGGGGGGAGTACGAGCAGTACTTC	-	TRBJ2-7	TRBV30	-
CASSPASGAGETQYF	TGTGCCAGCAGTCCCGCTAGCGGGGCCGGGGAGACCCAGTACTTC	TRBD2	TRBJ2-5	TRBV11-1	once
CASSLGTRVNSGANVLTF	TGTGCCAGCTCCCTTGGGACACGGGTGAACTCTGGGGCCAACGTCCTGACTTTC	-	TRBJ2-6	TRBV18	-
CASSPTPGLEETQYF	TGTGCCAGCAGCCCCACACCCGGGTTGGAGGAGACCCAGTACTTC	-	TRBJ2-5	TRBV5-4	-
CASSQGFGSGYEQYF	TGTGCCAGCAGCCAGGGGTTTGGCAGCGGCTACGAGCAGTACTTC	-	TRBJ2-7	TRBV16	-
CASSPGQGKNTEAFF	TGTGCCAGCTCACCTGGACAGGGGAAGAACACTGAAGCTTTCTTT	TRBD1	TRBJ1-1	TRBV18	-
CASSLWDNPREQYF	TGTGCCAGCAGCCTCTGGGACAACCCCCGCGAGCAGTACTTC	-	TRBJ2-7	TRBV7-2	-
CASSPRFIVRQGKDTEAFF	TGTGCCAGCAGCCCCCGATTTATCGTCAGACAGGGGAAGGACACTGAAGCTTTCTTT	TRBD1	TRBJ1-1	TRBV7-8	few
CASSLGDREKAFF	TGTGCCAGCAGCTTGGGGGACAGGGAGAAAGCTTTCTTT	TRBD1	TRBJ1-1	TRBV5-5	few
CSAEGTRNGDTQYF	TGCAGCGCGGAGGGGACCCGAAACGGGGATACGCAGTATTTT	-	TRBJ2-3	TRBV29-1	-
CSVDTGSYEQYF	TGCAGCGTTGATACAGGGTCCTACGAGCAGTACTTC	-	TRBJ2-7	TRBV29-1	-
CASSPLMGGPGETQYF	TGTGCCAGCAGCCCGCTAATGGGAGGGCCGGGGGAGACCCAGTACTTC	TRBD2	TRBJ2-5	TRBV9	-
CASSLEGVMNTEAFF	TGCGCCAGCAGCTTGGAGGGGGTAATGAACACTGAAGCTTTCTTT	-	TRBJ1-1	TRBV5-1	-
CASSPRPTGGGGNTEAFF	TGTGCCAGCAGCCCTAGACCCACAGGGGGGGGCGGGAACACTGAAGCTTTCTTT	TRBD1	TRBJ1-1	TRBV7-2	-
CASTRGSGSYEQYF	TGTGCCAGCACCAGGGGGTCTGGGTCCTACGAGCAGTACTTC	TRBD1	TRBJ2-7	TRBV6-5	-
CASSHGTGGNEQYF	TGCGCCAGCAGCCACGGGACAGGGGGTAACGAGCAGTACTTC	TRBD1	TRBJ2-7	TRBV5-1	-
CASSQGQKETQYF	TGCGCCAGCAGCCAAGGACAGAAAGAGACCCAGTACTTC	-	TRBJ2-5	TRBV4-3	-
CASSEVAGGTDTQYF	TGTGCCAGCAGTGAGGTAGCGGGAGGCACAGATACGCAGTATTTT	TRBD2	TRBJ2-3	TRBV6-4	few
CASSIGGTGGQPQHF	TGTGCCAGTAGTATCGGCGGGACAGGAGGACAGCCCCAGCATTTT	TRBD1	TRBJ1-5	TRBV19	once
CASSPRGRATEAFF	TGTGCCAGCAGTCCCAGGGGACGCGCCACTGAAGCTTTCTTT	-	TRBJ1-1	TRBV28	once
CASSLAPLQGGTGELFF	TGCGCCAGCAGCTTGGCCCCACTACAGGGAGGGACCGGGGAGCTGTTTTTT	-	TRBJ2-2	TRBV5-1	-
CASSQDRGGSYNEQFF	TGTGCCAGCAGCCAAGATCGCGGGGGATCCTACAATGAGCAGTTCTTC	TRBD2	TRBJ2-1	TRBV4-2	-
CASSFEWTGELFF	TGTGCCAGCAGCTTTGAGTGGACCGGGGAGCTGTTTTTT	-	TRBJ2-2	TRBV7-9	once
CASSFRTAGEQYF	TGTGCCAGCAGCTTCCGGACCGCGGGGGAGCAGTACTTC	-	TRBJ2-7	TRBV7-2	-
CASSEQVNQPQHF	TGTGCCAGCAGTGAGCAGGTTAATCAGCCCCAGCATTTT	-	TRBJ1-5	TRBV6-4	-
CASSVVQGAGTEAFF	TGTGCCAGCAGCGTAGTTCAGGGGGCGGGTACTGAAGCTTTCTTT	TRBD1	TRBJ1-1	TRBV9	-
CASSYGLAGRGQYNEQFF	TGCGCCAGCAGTTACGGACTAGCGGGAAGAGGCCAATACAATGAGCAGTTCTTC	TRBD2	TRBJ2-1	TRBV10-2	-
CASSLVPPNRASPGANVLTF	TGCGCCAGCAGCTTGGTCCCACCCAACAGGGCAAGTCCTGGGGCCAACGTCCTGACTTTC	-	TRBJ2-6	TRBV5-1	-
CSVGGLAGWVNEQFF	TGCAGCGTTGGGGGACTAGCGGGATGGGTCAATGAGCAGTTCTTC	TRBD2	TRBJ2-1	TRBV29-1	-
CASSIAGTGRIAKNIQYF	TGTGCCAGCAGCATCGCCGGGACAGGAAGAATAGCCAAAAACATTCAGTACTTC	TRBD1	TRBJ2-4	TRBV11-1	-